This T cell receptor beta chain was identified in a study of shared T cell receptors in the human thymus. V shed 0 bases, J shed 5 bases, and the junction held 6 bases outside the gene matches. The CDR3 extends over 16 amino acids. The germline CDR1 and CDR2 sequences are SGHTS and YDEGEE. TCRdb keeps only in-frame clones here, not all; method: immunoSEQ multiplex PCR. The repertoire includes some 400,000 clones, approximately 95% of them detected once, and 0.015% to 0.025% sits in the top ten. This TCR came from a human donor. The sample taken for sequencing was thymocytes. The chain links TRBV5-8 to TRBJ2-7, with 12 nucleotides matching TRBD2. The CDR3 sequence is CASSLGLAGEKNEQYF. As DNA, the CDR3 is TGTGCCAGCAGCTTGGGACTAGCGGGAGAGAAAAACGAGCAGTACTTC.